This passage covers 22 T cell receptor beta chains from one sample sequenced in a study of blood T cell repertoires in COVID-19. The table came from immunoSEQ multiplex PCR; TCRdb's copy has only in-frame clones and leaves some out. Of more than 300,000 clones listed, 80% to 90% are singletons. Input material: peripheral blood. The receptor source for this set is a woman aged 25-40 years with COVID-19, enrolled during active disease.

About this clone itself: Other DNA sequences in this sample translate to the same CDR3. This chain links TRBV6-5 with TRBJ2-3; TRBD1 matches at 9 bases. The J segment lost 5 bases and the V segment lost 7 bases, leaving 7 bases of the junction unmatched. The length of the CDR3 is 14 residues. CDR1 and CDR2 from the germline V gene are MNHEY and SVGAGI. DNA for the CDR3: TGTGCCAGCACCCCTCTGACAGGGGGAGATACGCAGTATTTT. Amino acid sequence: CASTPLTGGDTQYF.

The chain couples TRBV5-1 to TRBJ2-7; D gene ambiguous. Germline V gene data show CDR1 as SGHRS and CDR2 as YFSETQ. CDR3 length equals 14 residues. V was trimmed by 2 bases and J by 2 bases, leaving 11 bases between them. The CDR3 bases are TGCGCCAGCAGCTTAACCCAGGCCACCTACGAGCAGTACTTC. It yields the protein CASSLTQATYEQYF.

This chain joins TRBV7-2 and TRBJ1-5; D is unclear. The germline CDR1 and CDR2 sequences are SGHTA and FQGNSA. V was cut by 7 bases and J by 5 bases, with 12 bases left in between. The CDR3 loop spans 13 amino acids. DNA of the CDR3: TGTGCCAGCACCATTTCGGTCCATCAGCCCCAGCATTTT. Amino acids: CASTISVHQPQHF.

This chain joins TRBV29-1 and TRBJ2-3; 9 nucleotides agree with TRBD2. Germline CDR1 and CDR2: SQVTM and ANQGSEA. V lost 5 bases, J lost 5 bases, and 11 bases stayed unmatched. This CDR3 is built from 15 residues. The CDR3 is CSVFWVAGVIDTQYF. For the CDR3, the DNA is TGCAGCGTTTTTTGGGTAGCGGGAGTGATAGATACGCAGTATTTT.

The CDR3 protein is CASSQDRGSGYTF. CDR3 in DNA: TGTGCCAGCAGCCAGGACAGGGGGAGTGGCTACACCTTC. The chain is built from TRBV5-4 and TRBJ1-2, with 10 bases lining up with TRBD1. In germline, CDR1 is SGHNT, CDR2 YYREEE (reference sequence). V lost 4 bases to trimming and J lost 7 bases; unmatched junction nucleotides: 4. The CDR3 totals 13 residues.

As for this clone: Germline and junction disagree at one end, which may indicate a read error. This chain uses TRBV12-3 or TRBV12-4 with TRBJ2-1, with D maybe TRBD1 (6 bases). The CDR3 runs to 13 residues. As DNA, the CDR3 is TGTGCCAGCAGCCCAAGCCCAGGGGCCGCTCCGGTCTTC. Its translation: CASSPSPGAAPVF.

The CDR3 DNA reads as TGTGCCAGCACGGACAGAGGAGATGAAAAACTGTTTTTT. Protein: CASTDRGDEKLFF. The rearrangement uses TRBV18 and TRBJ1-4, with TRBD1 as a possible D gene (6 bases). Between the trimmed V and J ends, which lost 8 bases and 6 bases, there was a span of 13 bases. The CDR3 has 13 residues. Germline V gives CDR1 KGHSH, CDR2 LQKENI.

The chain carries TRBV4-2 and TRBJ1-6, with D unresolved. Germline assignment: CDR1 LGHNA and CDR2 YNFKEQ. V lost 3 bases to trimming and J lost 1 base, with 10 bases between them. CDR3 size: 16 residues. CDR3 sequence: CASSHNEVSYNSPLHF. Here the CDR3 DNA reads TGTGCCAGCAGCCATAATGAGGTTTCCTATAATTCACCCCTCCACTTT.

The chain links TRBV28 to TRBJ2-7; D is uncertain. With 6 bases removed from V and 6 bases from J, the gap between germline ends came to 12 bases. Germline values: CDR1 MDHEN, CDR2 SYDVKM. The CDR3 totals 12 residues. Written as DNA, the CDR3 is TGTGCCAGCAGATACCCTCCGGGCGAGCAGTACTTC. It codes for CASRYPPGEQYF.

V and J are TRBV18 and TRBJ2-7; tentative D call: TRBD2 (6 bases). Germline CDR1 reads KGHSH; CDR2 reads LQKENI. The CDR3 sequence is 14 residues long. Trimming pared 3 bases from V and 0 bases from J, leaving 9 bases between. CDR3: CASSPNGGSYEQYF. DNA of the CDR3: TGTGCCAGCTCACCTAACGGGGGCTCCTACGAGCAGTACTTC.

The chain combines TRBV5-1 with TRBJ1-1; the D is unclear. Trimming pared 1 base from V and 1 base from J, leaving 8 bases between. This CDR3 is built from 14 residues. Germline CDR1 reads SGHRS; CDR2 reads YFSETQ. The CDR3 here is CASSLYTANTEAFF. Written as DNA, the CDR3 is TGCGCCAGCAGCTTGTACACAGCGAACACTGAAGCTTTCTTT.

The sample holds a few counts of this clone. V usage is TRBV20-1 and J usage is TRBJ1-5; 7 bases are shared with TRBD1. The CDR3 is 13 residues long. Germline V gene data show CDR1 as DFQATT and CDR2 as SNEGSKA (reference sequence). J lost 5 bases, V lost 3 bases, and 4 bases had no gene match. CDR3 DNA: TGCAGTGCTAGTCAGGGGGTCGATCAGCCCCAGCATTTT. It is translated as CSASQGVDQPQHF.

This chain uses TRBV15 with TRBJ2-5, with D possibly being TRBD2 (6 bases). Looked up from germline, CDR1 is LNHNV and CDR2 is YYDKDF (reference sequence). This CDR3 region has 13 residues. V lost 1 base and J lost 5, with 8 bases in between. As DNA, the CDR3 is TGTGCCACCAGCAGAGCGGGGGTGGAGACCCAGTACTTC. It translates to CATSRAGVETQYF. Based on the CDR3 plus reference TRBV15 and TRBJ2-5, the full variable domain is DAMVIQNPRYQVTQFGKPVTLSCSQTLNHNVMYWYQQKSSQAPKLLFHYYDKDFNNEADTPDNFQSRRPNTSFCFLDIRSPGLGDTAMYLCATSRAGVETQYFGPGTRLLVL.

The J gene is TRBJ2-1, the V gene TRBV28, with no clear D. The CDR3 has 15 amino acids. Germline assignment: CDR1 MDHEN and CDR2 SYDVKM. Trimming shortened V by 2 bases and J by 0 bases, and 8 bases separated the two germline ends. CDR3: CASSLVRDSYNEQFF. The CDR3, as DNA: TGTGCCAGCAGTTTAGTGCGAGACTCCTACAATGAGCAGTTCTTC.

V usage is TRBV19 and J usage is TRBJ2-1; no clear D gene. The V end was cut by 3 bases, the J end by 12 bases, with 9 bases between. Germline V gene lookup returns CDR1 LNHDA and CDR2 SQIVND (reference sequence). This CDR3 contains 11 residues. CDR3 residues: CASSISRRQFF. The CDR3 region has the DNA TGTGCCAGTAGTATTTCGCGGCGGCAGTTCTTC.

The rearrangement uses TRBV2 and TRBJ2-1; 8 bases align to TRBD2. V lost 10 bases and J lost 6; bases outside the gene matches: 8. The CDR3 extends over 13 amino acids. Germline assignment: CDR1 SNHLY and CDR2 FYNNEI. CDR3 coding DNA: TGTGCCACTCAGCGGGAGATGCTCAATGAGCAGTTCTTC. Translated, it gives CATQREMLNEQFF.

The CDR3 loop reads CASSPAGRTYEQYF. In DNA, the CDR3 is TGTGCCAGCAGCCCGGCGGGCAGAACCTACGAGCAGTACTTC. This chain joins TRBV5-6 and TRBJ2-7; possible D gene TRBD2, 5 bases. Per germline, CDR1 SGHDT and CDR2 YYEEEE. CDR3 length: 14 amino acids. The V end lost 4 bases, the J end lost 2 bases, and 13 bases lay between the germline ends.

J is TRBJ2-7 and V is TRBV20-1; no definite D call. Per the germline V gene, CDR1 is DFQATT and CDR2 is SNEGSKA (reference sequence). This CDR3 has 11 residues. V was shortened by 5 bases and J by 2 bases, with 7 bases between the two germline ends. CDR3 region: CSAQVPYEQYF. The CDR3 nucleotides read TGCAGTGCTCAGGTCCCCTACGAGCAGTACTTC.

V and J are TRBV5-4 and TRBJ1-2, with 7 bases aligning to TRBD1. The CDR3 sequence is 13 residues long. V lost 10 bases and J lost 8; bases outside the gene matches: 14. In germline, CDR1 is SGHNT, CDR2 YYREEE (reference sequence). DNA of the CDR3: TGTGCCTCCCGGGACAGACCGTCTGGGGGCTACACCTTC. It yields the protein CASRDRPSGGYTF.

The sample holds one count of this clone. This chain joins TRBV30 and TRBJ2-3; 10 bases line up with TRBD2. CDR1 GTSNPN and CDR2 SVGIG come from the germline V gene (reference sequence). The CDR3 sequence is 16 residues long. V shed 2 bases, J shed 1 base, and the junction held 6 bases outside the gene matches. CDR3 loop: CAWSPGLAEGTDTQYF. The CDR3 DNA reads TGTGCCTGGAGTCCCGGACTAGCGGAAGGCACAGATACGCAGTATTTT.

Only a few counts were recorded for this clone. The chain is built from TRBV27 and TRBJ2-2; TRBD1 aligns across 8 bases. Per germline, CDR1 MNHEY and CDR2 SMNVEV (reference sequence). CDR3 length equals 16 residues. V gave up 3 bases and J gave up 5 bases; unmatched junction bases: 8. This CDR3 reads CASSLPRGLSTGELFF. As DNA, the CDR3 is TGTGCCAGCAGTTTGCCCAGGGGGCTTTCAACCGGGGAGCTGTTTTTT.

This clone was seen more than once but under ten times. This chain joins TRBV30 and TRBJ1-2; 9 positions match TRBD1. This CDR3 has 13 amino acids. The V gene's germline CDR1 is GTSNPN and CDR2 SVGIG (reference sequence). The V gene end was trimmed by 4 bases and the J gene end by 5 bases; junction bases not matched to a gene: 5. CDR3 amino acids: CAWMADRGYGYTF. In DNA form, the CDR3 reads TGTGCCTGGATGGCGGACAGGGGATATGGCTACACCTTC. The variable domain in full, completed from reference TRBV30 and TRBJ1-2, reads SQTIHQWPATLVQPVGSPLSLECTVEGTSNPNLYWYRQAAGRGLQLLFYSVGIGQISSEVPQNLSASRPQDRQFILSSKKLLLSDSGFYLCAWMADRGYGYTFGSGTRLTVV.